The 20 T cell receptor beta chains presented below share a single source sample, sequenced in a study of glioma-infiltrating T cells. Amplification of TCR alpha and beta CDR3 regions from RNA used iRepertoire nested multiplex PCR. TCRdb re-called the multiplex PCR reads with MiXCR, one entry per CDR3 protein. The table records 100,000 to 150,000 distinct CDR3 sequences, approximately 23% of them present only once. Specimen: glioma tissue, nonneoplastic brain tissue, or PBMCs (not recorded which). The receptor set was obtained from a human donor with low-grade glioma or glioblastoma, undergoing nonglioma brain surgery, or in good health (not recorded which).

This clonotype turned up a few times. The chain combines TRBV13 with TRBJ2-7; 9 bases map to TRBD1. V lost 4 bases, J lost 5 bases, and 6 bases stayed unmatched. Germline V lookup: CDR1 PRHDT, CDR2 FYEKMQ (reference sequence). CDR3 length: 14 residues. The CDR3 is CASSSDRGAHEQYF. CDR3 in DNA: TGTGCCAGCAGCTCCGACAGGGGGGCCCACGAGCAGTACTTC.

To note about this clonotype: A much larger clone differs from this one at a single base, so this may be a read error. The V call is TRBV14, the J call TRBJ2-3, with 7 bases lining up with TRBD2. This CDR3 has 15 amino acids. Looked up from germline, CDR1 is SGHDN and CDR2 is FVKESK. The CDR3 coding sequence is TGTGCCAGCGGCCAACTTAGCGGGAGCACAGATACGCAGTATTTT. This translates into CASGQLSGSTDTQYF.

This clonotype has ten or more counts. The chain couples TRBV20-1 to TRBJ2-2; 7 nucleotides match TRBD1. V dropped 6 bases and J dropped 0; count of bases not matched to a gene: 4. The germline V gene has CDR1 DFQATT and CDR2 SNEGSKA (reference sequence). The CDR3 covers 14 residues. The CDR3 DNA sequence: TGCAGTGCGCCCGGACAGGCGAACACCGGGGAGCTGTTTTTT. This gives the protein CSAPGQANTGELFF.

For this clonotype: A much larger clone is a single base away; this may be a read error. The chain couples TRBV29-1 to TRBJ1-1; 9 bases line up with TRBD1. The germline V gene encodes CDR1 SQVTM and CDR2 ANQGSEA. CDR3 size: 13 residues. The CDR3 spells CSAMTGGNTEDFF. The CDR3 bases are TGCAGCGCTATGACAGGGGGGAACACTGAAGATTTCTTT. Using reference TRBV29-1 and TRBJ1-1 for the parts outside the CDR3, the full variable domain is SAVISQKPSRDICQRGTSLTIQCQVDSQVTMMFWYRQQPGQSLTLIATANQGSEATYESGFVIDKFPISRPNLTFSTLTVSNMSPEDSSIYLCSAMTGGNTEDFFGQGTRLTVV.

This clonotype has ten or more counts. This rearrangement joins TRBV6-2 or TRBV6-3 to TRBJ2-7; 9 nucleotides match TRBD2. Germline V gives CDR1 MNHEY, CDR2 SVGEGT. This CDR3 region has 14 residues. Losses at the gene ends were 5 bases for V and 5 bases for J; bases not matched to a gene: 7. The CDR3 here is CASSRPGLADEQYF. The CDR3 region has the DNA TGTGCCAGCAGTCGTCCGGGACTAGCCGACGAGCAGTACTTC.

The sample holds many counts of this clonotype. The chain carries TRBV27 and TRBJ1-5; no definite D call. CDR3 length equals 15 residues. V was pared by 5 bases and J by 0 bases, with 11 bases between. From germline, CDR1 is MNHEY and CDR2 SMNVEV (reference sequence). The CDR3 here is CASSPAGVSNQPQHF. The CDR3 bases are TGTGCCAGCAGTCCCGCGGGCGTTAGCAATCAGCCCCAGCATTTT.

In its sample, this clonotype was seen many times. The chain is built from TRBV10-3 and TRBJ2-7; 7 bases map to TRBD2. This CDR3 spans 11 amino acids. V dropped 11 bases and J dropped 4; count of bases not matched to a gene: 5. Germline V CDR1 and CDR2: ENHRY, SYGVKD. CDR3 coding DNA: TGTGCCGGTGGGGGAGGGTACGAGCAGTACTTC. It encodes CAGGGGYEQYF.

The chain employs TRBV9 and TRBJ1-5; weak D call: TRBD1 (5 bases). The CDR3 loop spans 17 amino acids. V shed 3 bases and J shed 0 bases, with 16 bases lying between them. CDR1 SGDLS and CDR2 YYNGEE come from the germline V gene. CDR3 coding DNA: TGTGCCAGCAGCGCACTGCGGAGGGGCTATAGCAATCAGCCCCAGCATTTT. It encodes CASSALRRGYSNQPQHF.

The sample holds many counts of this clonotype. This chain links TRBV29-1 with TRBJ1-2, with 7 bases matching TRBD1. In germline, CDR1 is SQVTM, CDR2 ANQGSEA. V lost 7 bases, J lost 0 bases, and 5 bases stayed unmatched. This CDR3 is built from 13 residues. As DNA, the CDR3 is TGCAGCGCAGGGACAGATCCTAACTATGGCTACACCTTC. Amino acids: CSAGTDPNYGYTF.

As to this clonotype: Because it lacks the conserved phenylalanine or tryptophan at the end, this CDR3 is likely a read error. This chain uses TRBV6-2 or TRBV6-3 with TRBJ1-1; D may be TRBD1 (6 bases). Germline CDR1 MNHEY, CDR2 SVGEGT. This CDR3 region has 13 residues. The CDR3 spells CASSHSGGLEAFL. CDR3 in DNA: TGTGCCAGCAGTCACTCGGGGGGCCTCGAAGCTTTCCTT.

The chain has TRBV2 and TRBJ1-5; D is possibly TRBD1 (5 bases). The germline gives CDR1 SNHLY, CDR2 FYNNEI. Trimming pared 6 bases from V and 3 bases from J, leaving 24 bases between. The CDR3 contains 18 residues. The chain's CDR3 is CASSAIKSGRVPNQPQHF. CDR3 DNA sequence: TGTGCCAGCAGCGCAATAAAATCGGGACGAGTCCCCAATCAGCCCCAGCATTTT. The variable domain in full, completed from reference TRBV2 and TRBJ1-5, reads EPEVTQTPSHQVTQMGQEVILRCVPISNHLYFYWYRQILGQKVEFLVSFYNNEISEKSEIFDDQFSVERPDGSNFTLKIRSTKLEDSAMYFCASSAIKSGRVPNQPQHFGDGTRLSIL.

In its sample, this clonotype was seen many times. The chain uses TRBV4-1 and TRBJ1-6; 7 bases map to TRBD1. CDR3 length: 16 amino acids. Trimming at V came to 4 bases and at J to 5 bases, leaving 8 bases not matched to a gene. Per the germline V gene, CDR1 is MGHRA and CDR2 is YSYEKL. DNA of the CDR3: TGCGCCAGCAGCCTACGGACAGGCGTGGATAATTCACCCCTCCACTTT. The encoded protein is CASSLRTGVDNSPLHF.

Many counts were recorded for this clonotype. The genes are TRBV7-2 and TRBJ2-5; D is perhaps TRBD2 (6 bases). Germline CDR1 SGHTA, CDR2 FQGNSA. This CDR3 region has 15 residues. V was trimmed by 2 bases and J by 2 bases, leaving 12 bases between them. CDR3 coding DNA: TGTGCCAGCAGCTTAATTCGGGGGAGGCAAGAGACCCAGTACTTC. Translating gives CASSLIRGRQETQYF.

This clonotype has ten or more counts. This chain uses TRBV20-1 with TRBJ2-1; D is possibly TRBD1 (5 bases). Germline V gives CDR1 DFQATT, CDR2 SNEGSKA (reference sequence). The CDR3 consists of 13 residues. Trimming removed 0 bases from V and 6 bases from J, with 9 bases in between. CDR3 DNA sequence: TGCAGTGCTAGAGATGGGGCGGCCAATGAGCAGTTCTTC. Encoded protein: CSARDGAANEQFF.

The rearrangement uses TRBV7-9 and TRBJ2-7; no firm D call. Germline-derived CDR1 and CDR2 are SEHNR and FQNEAQ (reference sequence). This CDR3 has 13 amino acids. Trimming took off 1 base at V and 4 bases at J, with 8 bases between the two ends. CDR3 sequence reads: CASSLVGRYEQYF. DNA for the CDR3: TGTGCCAGCAGCTTAGTTGGGCGGTACGAGCAGTACTTC.

Many counts were recorded for this clonotype. This chain uses TRBV19 with TRBJ1-2, with D tentatively TRBD1 (5 bases). The germline V and J ends were trimmed by 6 bases and 1 base, with 12 bases remaining between them. Per the germline V gene, CDR1 is LNHDA and CDR2 is SQIVND (reference sequence). This CDR3 spans 14 amino acids. The DNA for the CDR3 is TGTGCCAGTAGATTGCGACAGAATAACTATGGCTACACCTTC. Translated: CASRLRQNNYGYTF.

This clonotype was observed a single time. J is TRBJ2-3 and V is TRBV27, with 12 bases aligning to TRBD2. Germline trimming cut 1 base from V and 4 bases from J; bases unmatched to any gene: 3. The germline CDR1 and CDR2 sequences are MNHEY and SMNVEV (reference sequence). The CDR3 runs 16 residues. In DNA, the CDR3 is TGTGCCAGCAGTTTATTCCGACTAGCGGGAGCAGATACGCAGTATTTT. Residues: CASSLFRLAGADTQYF.

The rearrangement uses TRBV7-2 and TRBJ2-7; 11 bases line up with TRBD2. Germline loops: CDR1 SGHTA, CDR2 FQGNSA. The CDR3 runs 15 residues. J lost 7 bases, V lost 1 base, and 6 bases had no gene match. CDR3: CASSLELAGVGEQYF. Written as DNA, the CDR3 is TGTGCCAGCAGCTTAGAACTAGCGGGAGTTGGTGAGCAGTACTTC.

The sample holds a few counts of this clonotype. The V gene is TRBV9, the J gene TRBJ1-4, with no clear D. The germline V gene has CDR1 SGDLS and CDR2 YYNGEE. The CDR3 is 13 residues long. Trimming removed 3 bases from V and 4 bases from J, with 7 bases in between. CDR3 protein: CASSDGFNEKLFF. CDR3 in DNA: TGTGCCAGCAGCGACGGGTTTAATGAAAAACTGTTTTTT.

V usage is TRBV5-1 and J usage is TRBJ1-6; D is perhaps TRBD1 (5 bases). V was trimmed by 6 bases and J by 5 bases, leaving 12 bases between them. The CDR3 is 14 amino acids. The V gene's germline CDR1 is SGHRS and CDR2 YFSETQ. The CDR3 here is CASTGGTNNSPLHF. CDR3 DNA: TGCGCCAGCACCGGGGGTACGAATAATTCACCCCTCCACTTT.